This TCR beta chain was recorded in a study of T-cell reconstitution after alpha-beta-depleted transplantation in children. The V end lost 8 bases, the J end lost 1 base, and 10 bases lay between the germline ends. This CDR3 contains 13 residues. Germline V gene lookup returns CDR1 LGHNA and CDR2 YSLEER. This sample's TCRbeta library carried unique molecular identifier barcodes. MiXCR was run by TCRdb on the PCR reads, yielding one entry per CDR3 protein. The data hold tens of thousands of distinct CDR3 sequences, with approximately 6.9% observed a single time. General study results and limits: Day-60 TCRbeta diversity that was high in some patients was derived from surviving recipient T cells and thymic progenitors. Several hundred graft clones that had expanded were reportedly the source of alpha-beta T cells about two months after transplant. Once a year had passed after transplant, T-cell counts and diversity came mostly from newly produced T cells.

This clonotype was seen many times. Its antigen is as yet unknown. The sequences come from peripheral blood, collected 60 days after TCRalphabeta/CD19-depleted stem cell transplant. This clonotype originated in a child under two years old who had a stem cell transplant for acute myeloid leukemia, so the T cells may come from the graft donor. The chain links TRBV4-3 to TRBJ2-3; possible D gene TRBD2, 5 bases. The CDR3 loop is CASRAAGTDTQYF. For the CDR3, the DNA is TGCGCCAGCCGAGCGGCTGGCACAGATACGCAGTATTTT.